Sequencing of this T cell receptor beta chain was carried out in a study of T cell repertoires in cytomegalovirus infection. Overall study context: It was the public TCR beta signatures that indicated both CMV infection and matching HLA type.

Using its own MiXCR run on the reads, TCRdb lists one record per CDR3 protein. The data contain about 180,000 distinct CDR3 sequences, approximately 15% of them singletons. Study-wide results and caveats: Cumulative public TCR beta family frequency identified CMV carriers with the relevant HLA. What dominated the ex vivo response were HLA-C-restricted CMV-specific TCR beta clonotypes.

Per the germline V gene, CDR1 is DFQATT and CDR2 is SNEGSKA (reference sequence). This CDR3 has 15 amino acids. V lost 4 bases, J lost 1 base, and 16 bases lay in between. This clonotype showed up just a few times. The antigen is not known. This sequence originates from a human donor in good health (CMV status not recorded). Some clones in this sample may be carry-over from other donors' samples. The rearrangement uses TRBV20-1 and TRBJ2-5, with D hard to call. The sample consisted of PBMCs. The CDR3 DNA follows: TGCAGTGCTAACCCATTCACTATGGCCCAAGAGACCCAGTACTTC. Encoded protein: CSANPFTMAQETQYF.